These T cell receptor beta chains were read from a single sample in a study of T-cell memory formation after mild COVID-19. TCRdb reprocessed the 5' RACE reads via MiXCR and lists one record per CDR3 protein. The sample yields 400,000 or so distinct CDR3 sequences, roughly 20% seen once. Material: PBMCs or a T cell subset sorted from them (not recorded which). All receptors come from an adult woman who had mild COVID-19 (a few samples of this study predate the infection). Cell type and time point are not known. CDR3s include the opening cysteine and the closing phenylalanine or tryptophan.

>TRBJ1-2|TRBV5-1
CASSLDTKTGGDGYTF
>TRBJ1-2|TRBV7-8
CASSLESASYGYTF
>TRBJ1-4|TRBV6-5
CASSHSVPMEKLFF
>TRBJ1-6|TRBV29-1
CSVRWGDNSPLHF
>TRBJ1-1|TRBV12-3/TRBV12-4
CASTPGQRNTEAFF
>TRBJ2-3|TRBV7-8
CASSLGGGGPSTDTQYF
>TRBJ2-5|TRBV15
CATSRDRREGPRETQYF
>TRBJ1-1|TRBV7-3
CASSSGGPEAFF
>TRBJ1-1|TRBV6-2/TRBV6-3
CASSRLAVNTEAFF
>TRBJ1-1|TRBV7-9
CASSLMTANTEAFF
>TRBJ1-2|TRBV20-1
CSAPRSLNYGYTF
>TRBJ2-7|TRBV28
CASSSVKRSYEQYF
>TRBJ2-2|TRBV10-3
CAIKPGAGELFF
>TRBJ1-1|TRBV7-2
CASSFSRTVNTEAFF
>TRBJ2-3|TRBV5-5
CASSLGTYTDTQYF
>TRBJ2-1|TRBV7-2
CASSLVTGAAYNEQFF
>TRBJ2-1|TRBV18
CASSPTTAAYNEQFF
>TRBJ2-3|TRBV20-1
CSADLASANTDTQYF
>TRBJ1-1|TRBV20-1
CSASGGTEAFF
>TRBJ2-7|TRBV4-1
CASSLIAGGLYEQYF
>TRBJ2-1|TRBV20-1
CSARKERADPPF
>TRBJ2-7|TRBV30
CAYIRPGRYEQYF
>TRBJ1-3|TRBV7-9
CASSAQGTGNTIYF
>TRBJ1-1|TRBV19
CASKMAGNTEAFF
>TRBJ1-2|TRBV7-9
CASSKGTEVNYGYTF
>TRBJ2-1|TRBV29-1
CSVIRTGWNEQFF
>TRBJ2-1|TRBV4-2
CASSHPSDGEQFF
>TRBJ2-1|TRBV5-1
CASSFLLTNVNEQFF
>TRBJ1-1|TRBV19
CASSSWDRGNTEAFF
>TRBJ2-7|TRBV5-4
CASSLGTGTNYEQYF
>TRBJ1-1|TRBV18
CASSRSQNSEAFF
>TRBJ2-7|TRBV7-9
CASSLAGGDEQYF
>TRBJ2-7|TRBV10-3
CAIARQAAEQYF
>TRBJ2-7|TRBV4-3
CASSQDRTDYEQYF
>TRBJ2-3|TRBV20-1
CSARAPLTDTQYF
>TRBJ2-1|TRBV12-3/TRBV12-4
CASSRANNEQFF
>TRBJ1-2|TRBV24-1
CATSDGTGGRYTF
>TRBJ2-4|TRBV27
CASSLGGSGIQYF
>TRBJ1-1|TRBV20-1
CSAVNLGTEAFF
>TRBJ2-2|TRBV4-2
CASSQDPTNTGELFF
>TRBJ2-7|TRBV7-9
CASSLKGPTYEQYF
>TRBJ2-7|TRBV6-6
CASRDPRGSHEQYF
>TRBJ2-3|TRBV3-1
CASSLQAGADTQYF
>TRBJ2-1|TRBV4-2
CASSQDLGREQFF
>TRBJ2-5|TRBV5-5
CASSGGDRDFEETQYF
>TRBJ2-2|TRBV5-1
CASSVTQGRTGELFF
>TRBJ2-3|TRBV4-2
CASSQAGTSGTDTQYF
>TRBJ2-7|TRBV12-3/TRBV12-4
CASSLVGAAYEQYF
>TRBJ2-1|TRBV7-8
CASPPGGAASYNEQFF
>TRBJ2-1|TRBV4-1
CASSQGTGASNEQFF